The 27 T cell receptor beta chains in this list originate from one sample, sequenced in a study of cytotoxic CD8 clonotypes in ibrutinib-treated CLL. Clones were read by immunoSEQ multiplex PCR, and TCRdb kept only the in-frame ones, dropping some. The sample comprises about 8,600 clones, approximately 77% of which are singletons, and about 38% rests with the top ten. The sequenced sample was PBMCs, obtained before ibrutinib treatment. The source is a human donor with chronic lymphocytic leukemia.

This clone was counted a few times. The chain combines TRBV27 with TRBJ1-5; a possible D gene is TRBD1 (6 bases). V was clipped by 3 bases and J by 5 bases, with 11 bases between them. The CDR3 length is 14 residues. The V gene's germline CDR1 is MNHEY and CDR2 SMNVEV (reference sequence). The CDR3 sequence is CASSLNRDHQPQHF. The CDR3 nucleotides are TGTGCCAGCAGTTTGAACAGGGATCATCAGCCCCAGCATTTT.

CDR3 region: CASNPGASGFEQYF. CDR3 nucleotides: TGTGCCAGCAATCCGGGGGCTAGCGGGTTCGAGCAGTACTTC. The chain links TRBV6-6 to TRBJ2-7, with TRBD2 matching 8 bases. V shed 7 bases, J shed 6 bases, and the junction held 11 bases outside the gene matches. Per the germline V gene, CDR1 is MNHNY and CDR2 is SVGAGI (reference sequence). This CDR3 has 14 residues.

A single count supports this clone. This chain joins TRBV28 and TRBJ2-7; 9 bases line up with TRBD2. Trimming at V came to 8 bases and at J to 12 bases, leaving 8 bases not matched to a gene. The CDR3 is made up of 11 amino acids. Germline lookup yields CDR1 MDHEN and CDR2 SYDVKM. The CDR3 is CASFLAGDWYF. In DNA, the CDR3 is TGTGCCAGCTTTTTAGCGGGAGATTGGTACTTC. Full variable domain (missing parts from reference TRBV28 and TRBJ2-7): DVKVTQSSRYLVKRTGEKVFLECVQDMDHENMFWYRQDPGLGLRLIYFSYDVKMKEKGDIPEGYSVSREKKERFSLILESASTNQTSMYLCASFLAGDWYFGPGTRLTVT.

The chain has TRBV4-2 and TRBJ2-3; D is unresolved. The CDR3 totals 14 residues. The V end lost 1 base, the J end lost 1 base, and 6 bases lay between the germline ends. Germline CDR1 and CDR2: LGHNA and YNFKEQ. Written as DNA, the CDR3 is TGTGCCAGCAGCCAAGTGTCAGGCACAGATACGCAGTATTTT. As protein: CASSQVSGTDTQYF.

The J gene is TRBJ1-1, the V gene TRBV6-1; D is undetermined. Trimming pared 8 bases from V and 0 bases from J, leaving 13 bases between. The germline V gene has CDR1 MNHNS and CDR2 SASEGT. The CDR3 is 14 residues long. The CDR3 DNA follows: TGTGCCAGCCTCTACCAGGCCTTGAACACTGAAGCTTTCTTT. Encoded protein: CASLYQALNTEAFF.

The V call is TRBV29-1, the J call TRBJ2-7; weak D call: TRBD1 (6 bases). V dropped 3 bases and J dropped 1 base, with 19 bases sitting between them. The length of the CDR3 is 16 residues. Germline CDR1 and CDR2: SQVTM and ANQGSEA. In DNA, the CDR3 is TGCAGCGTTGACCGCAGATTCAGGGGTCTGTCCTACGAGCAGTACTTC. It specifies CSVDRRFRGLSYEQYF.

This clone appeared a single time. This chain joins TRBV5-1 and TRBJ2-3; 10 bases are shared with TRBD2. The germline V gene encodes CDR1 SGHRS and CDR2 YFSETQ. The CDR3 runs to 16 residues. The trim removed 7 bases at V and 3 bases at J, leaving 11 bases unmatched. CDR3 protein: CASSTALAGVTDTQYF. The CDR3 region has the DNA TGCGCCAGCTCGACGGCGCTAGCGGGAGTAACAGATACGCAGTATTTT.

This clone was picked up a small number of times. The J gene is TRBJ2-5, the V gene TRBV2; D remains unclear. CDR3 length: 12 amino acids. V was clipped by 7 bases and J by 2 bases, with 8 bases between them. Germline V gene data show CDR1 as SNHLY and CDR2 as FYNNEI. CDR3 coding DNA: TGTGCCAGCACGATCCTACAAGAGACCCAGTACTTC. Translating gives CASTILQETQYF.

The chain joins TRBV27 to TRBJ1-2; 9 nucleotides line up with TRBD1. Germline CDR1 is MNHEY and CDR2 is SMNVEV (reference sequence). With 7 bases clipped from V and 7 bases from J, the junction kept 13 bases outside the gene matches. The CDR3 contains 15 residues. The CDR3 spells CASKPGQGPLSGYTF. The CDR3 DNA reads TGTGCCAGCAAACCTGGACAGGGGCCCCTTTCTGGCTACACCTTC.

The J gene is TRBJ2-1, the V gene TRBV29-1; D call uncertain. Trimming took off 4 bases at V and 8 bases at J, with 12 bases between the two ends. The CDR3 totals 12 residues. Germline V gene data show CDR1 as SQVTM and CDR2 as ANQGSEA. CDR3 amino acids: CSVVDWVDEQFF. The CDR3 region has the DNA TGCAGCGTTGTCGACTGGGTGGATGAGCAGTTCTTC.

Within the sample, this clone is medium-sized. The rearrangement uses TRBV5-6 and TRBJ1-4; no firm D call. CDR1 is SGHDT, CDR2 YYEEEE, per germline. Trimming removed 2 bases from V and 6 bases from J, with 11 bases in between. The CDR3 covers 14 residues. This CDR3 is CASSFGRGYEKLFF. In nucleotides, the CDR3 is TGTGCCAGCAGCTTTGGTCGAGGGTATGAAAAACTGTTTTTT.

The CDR3 DNA is TGTGCCAGCAGCTTGGGGAGGCTAGCGGGAGTGGACGAGCAGTACTTC. Translating it yields CASSLGRLAGVDEQYF. The chain is built from TRBV5-8 and TRBJ2-7; the match to TRBD2 covers 10 bases. The junction had 8 bases not matched to a gene; V was cut back by 0 bases and J by 5 bases. The germline V gene encodes CDR1 SGHTS and CDR2 YDEGEE. CDR3 length equals 16 residues. The full variable domain, completed using reference TRBV5-8 and TRBJ2-7, is EAGVTQSPTHLIKTRGQQATLRCSPISGHTSVYWYQQALGLGLQFLLWYDEGEERNRGNFPPRFSGRQFPNYSSELNVNALELEDSALYLCASSLGRLAGVDEQYFGPGTRLTVT.

The chain is built from TRBV2 and TRBJ1-3, with 10 bases identical to TRBD1. From germline, CDR1 is SNHLY and CDR2 FYNNEI. Unmatched junction bases numbered 2, after V lost 6 bases and J lost 6 bases. The length of the CDR3 is 13 residues. CDR3 bases: TGTGCCAGCAGCGGGACAGGGGTAAACACCATATATTTT. Its protein product is CASSGTGVNTIYF.

V usage is TRBV9 and J usage is TRBJ2-3; 7 bases agree with TRBD2. The ends lost 0 bases at V and 1 base at J; junction bases unmatched: 2. This CDR3 spans 15 amino acids. Looked up from germline, CDR1 is SGDLS and CDR2 is YYNGEE. The CDR3 region is CASSVEAGRTDTQYF. CDR3 DNA sequence: TGTGCCAGCAGCGTAGAAGCGGGACGCACAGATACGCAGTATTTT.

The chain has TRBV10-3 and TRBJ1-4; TRBD1 agrees at 8 bases. Trimming removed 8 bases from V and 1 base from J; junction bases left unmatched: 3. Germline loops: CDR1 ENHRY, CDR2 SYGVKD. This CDR3 has 14 residues. In DNA form, the CDR3 reads TGTGCCATCGCCAGGGGGCTAACTAATGAAAAACTGTTTTTT. As protein: CAIARGLTNEKLFF.

The rearrangement joins TRBV5-8 to TRBJ2-2; D is possibly TRBD1 (6 bases). The CDR3 is 16 amino acids. Trimming cost V 4 bases and J 6 bases, with 19 bases left between them. CDR1 and CDR2 (germline): SGHTS, YDEGEE. The CDR3 protein is CASSLNRERAAGELFF. In DNA form, the CDR3 reads TGTGCCAGCAGCCTAAACAGGGAAAGGGCAGCCGGGGAGCTGTTTTTT.

The gene calls are TRBV2 and TRBJ1-1; 9 bases fit TRBD1. CDR1 is SNHLY, CDR2 FYNNEI, per germline. Germline trimming cut 4 bases from V and 11 bases from J; bases unmatched to any gene: 11. This CDR3 region has 14 residues. The CDR3 DNA reads TGTGCCAGCAGTGGGGGACAGGGCCGTCGGGAGGCTTTCTTT. This codes for CASSGGQGRREAFF.

The chain uses TRBV30 and TRBJ2-6; D gene uncertain. CDR1 and CDR2 (germline): GTSNPN, SVGIG (reference sequence). The CDR3 loop spans 13 amino acids. The germline V and J ends were trimmed by 3 bases and 0 bases, with 3 bases remaining between them. The CDR3 DNA follows: TGTGCCTGGAGGAGCTCTGGGGCCAACGTCCTGACTTTC. Its protein is CAWRSSGANVLTF.

This sequence joins TRBV7-9 and TRBJ2-7, with TRBD1 identical over 7 bases. Germline loops: CDR1 SEHNR, CDR2 FQNEAQ (reference sequence). The CDR3 length is 14 residues. After removal of 3 bases from V and 0 bases from J, the junction contained 2 bases not matched to a gene. The CDR3: CASSFGTDSYEQYF. The CDR3 bases are TGTGCCAGCAGCTTCGGGACAGACTCCTACGAGCAGTACTTC.

This sequence joins TRBV5-8 and TRBJ2-2; D is ambiguous. Deletions cut 4 bases from V and 0 bases from J, with 7 bases between. Germline CDR1 and CDR2: SGHTS and YDEGEE. This CDR3 contains 14 residues. As DNA, the CDR3 is TGTGCCAGCAGCGTGGGAACGAACACCGGGGAGCTGTTTTTT. Translated: CASSVGTNTGELFF.

This chain joins TRBV2 and TRBJ2-1; D gene ambiguous. The V gene's germline CDR1 is SNHLY and CDR2 FYNNEI. Trimming stripped 5 bases from V and 7 bases from J, with 15 bases between. This CDR3 has 14 residues. CDR3 bases: TGTGCCAGCAGTCAAAGGGCAAACGGGAATGAGCAGTTCTTC. It is translated as CASSQRANGNEQFF.

The chain has TRBV7-2 and TRBJ2-7, with D maybe TRBD2 (6 bases). CDR1 SGHTA and CDR2 FQGNSA come from the germline V gene. Trimming took 1 base from V and 6 from J, leaving 13 bases between them. The CDR3 has 14 residues. CDR3 residues: CTSSLGGGPREQYF. The CDR3 nucleotides read TGTACCAGCAGCTTAGGCGGAGGGCCACGCGAGCAGTACTTC.

The rearrangement links TRBV15 to TRBJ1-1, with D perhaps matching TRBD1 (5 bases). The germline gives CDR1 LNHNV, CDR2 YYDKDF (reference sequence). The germline V and J ends were trimmed by 3 bases and 6 bases, with 17 bases remaining between them. This CDR3 is built from 15 residues. The CDR3 sequence is CATSRGGSGRSEAFF. CDR3 coding DNA: TGTGCCACCAGCAGGGGAGGGTCAGGGAGGTCTGAAGCTTTCTTT. The full variable domain, completed using reference TRBV15 and TRBJ1-1, is DAMVIQNPRYQVTQFGKPVTLSCSQTLNHNVMYWYQQKSSQAPKLLFHYYDKDFNNEADTPDNFQSRRPNTSFCFLDIRSPGLGDTAMYLCATSRGGSGRSEAFFGQGTRLTVV.

This rearrangement joins TRBV7-2 to TRBJ2-7, with D possibly matching TRBD2 (5 bases). The CDR3 is 13 amino acids. V was cut by 6 bases and J by 1 base, with 10 bases left in between. Germline assignment: CDR1 SGHTA and CDR2 FQGNSA. CDR3 protein: CASRDGLSYEQYF. The DNA for the CDR3 is TGTGCCAGCAGAGACGGACTGTCCTACGAGCAGTACTTC.

V is TRBV5-1 and J is TRBJ1-5; D perhaps matches TRBD1 (5 bases). Trimming took off 0 bases at V and 5 bases at J, with 36 bases between the two ends. The CDR3 consists of 23 residues. Germline V gives CDR1 SGHRS, CDR2 YFSETQ. The CDR3 sequence is CASSLEVMSRIFSRSGLDQPQHF. CDR3 in DNA: TGCGCCAGCAGCTTGGAGGTCATGTCCCGTATTTTTTCGAGGTCAGGGTTGGATCAGCCCCAGCATTTT.

The J gene is TRBJ2-7, the V gene TRBV28; perhaps TRBD1 as D (8 bases). CDR3 length: 16 residues. Germline assignment: CDR1 MDHEN and CDR2 SYDVKM. V lost 6 bases and J lost 4, with 22 bases in between. CDR3 protein: CASRAGQAIGGYEQYF. The CDR3 region has the DNA TGTGCCAGCAGAGCGGGACAGGCCATAGGGGGTTACGAGCAGTACTTC.

This rearrangement joins TRBV7-9 to TRBJ1-1, with D tentatively TRBD1 (6 bases). The CDR3 loop spans 15 amino acids. Between the trimmed V and J ends, which lost 3 bases and 2 bases, there was a span of 13 bases. Germline V gene sequence: CDR1 SEHNR, CDR2 FQNEAQ (reference sequence). The CDR3 region is CASSLGQTENTEAFF. CDR3 nucleotides: TGTGCCAGCAGCTTGGGACAAACCGAAAACACTGAAGCTTTCTTT.